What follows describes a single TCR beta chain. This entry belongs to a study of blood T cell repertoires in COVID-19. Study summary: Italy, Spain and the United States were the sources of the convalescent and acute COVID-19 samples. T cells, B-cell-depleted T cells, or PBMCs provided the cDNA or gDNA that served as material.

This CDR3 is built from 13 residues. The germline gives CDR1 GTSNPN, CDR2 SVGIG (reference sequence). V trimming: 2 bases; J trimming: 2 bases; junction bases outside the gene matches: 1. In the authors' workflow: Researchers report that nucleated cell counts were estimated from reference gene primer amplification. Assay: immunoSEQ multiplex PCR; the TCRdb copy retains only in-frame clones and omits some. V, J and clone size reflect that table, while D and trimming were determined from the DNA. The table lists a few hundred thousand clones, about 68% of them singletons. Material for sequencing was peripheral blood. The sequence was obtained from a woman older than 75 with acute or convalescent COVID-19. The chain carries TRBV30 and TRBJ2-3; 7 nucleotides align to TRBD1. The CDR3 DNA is TGTGCCTGGAGTACAGGGGCCACAGATACGCAGTATTTT. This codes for CAWSTGATDTQYF.